These 18 T cell receptor beta chains were sequenced from one sample in a study of T cells after yellow fever vaccination. TCRdb used MiXCR to reprocess the 5' RACE reads, holding one entry per CDR3 protein. The sample holds over 250,000 distinct CDR3 sequences, approximately 4% seen once. This specimen was PBMCs, taken 5 days after the yellow fever booster vaccination. The receptor set was obtained from a man aged 18 to 29 who received the YFV17D yellow fever vaccine.

This clonotype turned up a few times. V gene TRBV7-2 combines with J gene TRBJ2-1, with 9 bases fitting TRBD1. The V gene's germline CDR1 is SGHTA and CDR2 FQGNSA. The CDR3 runs 14 residues. V lost 5 bases to trimming and J lost 10 bases; unmatched junction nucleotides: 9. CDR3 DNA sequence: TGTGCCAGCAGCCGGGACAGGGTATCGGGGGAGCAGTTCTTC. This encodes CASSRDRVSGEQFF.

CDR3 in amino acids: CASSPVAGSYEQYF. The CDR3, as DNA: TGTGCCAGCTCACCGGTGGCAGGTTCCTACGAGCAGTACTTC. V is TRBV18 and J is TRBJ2-7, with D hard to call. Deletions cut 3 bases from V and 1 base from J, with 10 bases between. Germline-derived CDR1 and CDR2 are KGHSH and LQKENI. This CDR3 spans 14 amino acids.

This chain connects TRBV5-4 to TRBJ2-5, with D perhaps TRBD2 (6 bases). The CDR3 has 11 residues. Trimming shortened V by 7 bases and J by 5 bases, and 9 bases separated the two germline ends. Per the germline V gene, CDR1 is SGHNT and CDR2 is YYREEE (reference sequence). CDR3 nucleotide sequence: TGTGCCAGCGATCGGGGGGAGACCCAGTACTTC. Translated: CASDRGETQYF.

The DNA for the CDR3 is TGCAGTGTCAAACGCCCACAGGGGGCTTCTGAAGCTTTCTTT. It encodes CSVKRPQGASEAFF. The chain has TRBV20-1 and TRBJ1-1; 9 bases agree with TRBD1. Germline values: CDR1 DFQATT, CDR2 SNEGSKA (reference sequence). V was pared by 7 bases and J by 6 bases, with 12 bases of the junction left unmatched. This CDR3 has 14 amino acids.

The chain uses TRBV5-1 and TRBJ2-3; either TRBD1 or TRBD2 may supply D (5 bases each). Trimming shortened V by 2 bases and J by 2 bases, and 9 bases separated the two germline ends. Germline CDR1 and CDR2: SGHRS and YFSETQ. The CDR3 extends over 14 amino acids. The DNA of the CDR3 is TGCGCCAGCAGCTTAGGGACCCCCACAGATACGCAGTATTTT. Its protein is CASSLGTPTDTQYF.

The chain has TRBV29-1 and TRBJ2-2, with D tentatively TRBD1 or TRBD2 (5 bases each). Trimming stripped 4 bases from V and 2 bases from J, with 11 bases between. Germline V CDR1 and CDR2: SQVTM, ANQGSEA. The CDR3 has 14 residues. This chain's CDR3 is CSVGSGTNTGELFF. CDR3 in DNA: TGCAGCGTTGGTTCAGGGACCAACACCGGGGAGCTGTTTTTT.

In this sample, this clonotype turned up many times. V usage is TRBV7-2 and J usage is TRBJ1-6, with D possibly matching TRBD1 (6 bases). This CDR3 is 13 amino acids long. Germline V gene lookup returns CDR1 SGHTA and CDR2 FQGNSA. V lost 3 bases to trimming and J lost 9 bases, with 9 bases between them. CDR3 protein: CASSFNRVSPLHF. Written as DNA, the CDR3 is TGTGCCAGCAGCTTCAACAGGGTTTCACCCCTCCACTTT.

The chain links TRBV5-1 to TRBJ1-3, with D perhaps TRBD1 (6 bases). Germline V gene sequence: CDR1 SGHRS, CDR2 YFSETQ. The V and J ends lost 0 bases and 0 bases respectively, with 16 bases between them. The CDR3 extends over 18 amino acids. The DNA for the CDR3 is TGCGCCAGCAGCTTGGTTGGTGGACAGCCGAGCTCTGGAAACACCATATATTTT. It codes for CASSLVGGQPSSGNTIYF.

In its sample, this clonotype was seen a few times. The chain links TRBV5-5 to TRBJ2-5; tentatively, D is TRBD1 or TRBD2 (5 bases each). V lost 5 bases, J lost 5 bases, and 19 bases lay in between. The germline CDR1 and CDR2 sequences are SGHKS and YYEKEE (reference sequence). This CDR3 region has 15 residues. This CDR3 reads CASRLPGQGEETQYF. The CDR3 bases are TGTGCCAGCAGGTTGCCGGGGCAGGGAGAGGAGACCCAGTACTTC. Complete variable domain (other parts from reference TRBV5-5 and TRBJ2-5): DAGVTQSPTHLIKTRGQQVTLRCSPISGHKSVSWYQQVLGQGPQFIFQYYEKEERGRGNFPDRFSARQFPNYSSELNVNALLLGDSALYLCASRLPGQGEETQYFGPGTRLLVL.

This clonotype was seen ten or more times. The V gene is TRBV6-2 or TRBV6-3, the J gene TRBJ2-3; 7 bases align to TRBD1. Germline assignment: CDR1 MNHEY and CDR2 SVGEGT. The CDR3 spans 18 residues. The junction had 13 bases not matched to a gene; V was cut back by 2 bases and J by 2 bases. CDR3 nucleotide sequence: TGTGCCAGCAGTTACCGATGGACAGGTCGGGGAATCACAGATACGCAGTATTTT. Translated: CASSYRWTGRGITDTQYF.

This clonotype came up a few times. The chain combines TRBV6-1 with TRBJ2-6; no clear D. Trimming pared 2 bases from V and 4 bases from J, leaving 3 bases between. The CDR3 covers 13 residues. From germline, CDR1 is MNHNS and CDR2 SASEGT. The CDR3 sequence: CASSETGANVLTF. Written as DNA, the CDR3 is TGTGCCAGCAGTGAAACCGGGGCCAACGTCCTGACTTTC.

This clonotype has just a few counts. The chain employs TRBV20-1 and TRBJ2-2; maybe TRBD2 (6 bases). Deletions cut 6 bases from V and 11 bases from J, with 13 bases between. The CDR3 length is 11 residues. Germline V gives CDR1 DFQATT, CDR2 SNEGSKA (reference sequence). The CDR3 is CSAPRAGELFF. DNA for the CDR3: TGCAGTGCCCCGAGGGCGGGAGAGCTGTTTTTT.

This chain joins TRBV28 and TRBJ1-5, with D possibly TRBD1 on 5 matching bases. The length of the CDR3 is 17 residues. The ends were cut back, 4 bases at V and 0 bases at J, with 16 bases in the middle. Per germline, CDR1 MDHEN and CDR2 SYDVKM. DNA for the CDR3: TGTGCCAGCAGTTCCCCGTGGCGGGGGAATAGCAATCAGCCCCAGCATTTT. Translation: CASSSPWRGNSNQPQHF.

This sequence joins TRBV6-5 and TRBJ1-5; D unresolved. Trimming cost V 8 bases and J 4 bases, with 12 bases left between them. The CDR3 runs to 13 residues. In germline, CDR1 is MNHEY, CDR2 SVGAGI. As DNA, the CDR3 is TGTGCCAGCCAAATGACGGGGAATCAGCCCCAGCATTTT. Protein product: CASQMTGNQPQHF.

V gene TRBV4-1 combines with J gene TRBJ2-3; D may be TRBD1 (5 bases). The germline V gene encodes CDR1 MGHRA and CDR2 YSYEKL. The CDR3 is 17 residues long. Between the trimmed V and J ends, which lost 1 base and 4 bases, there was a span of 18 bases. The CDR3 spells CASSQAQGPLTADTQYF. The CDR3, as DNA: TGCGCCAGCAGCCAAGCTCAGGGCCCCCTTACGGCAGATACGCAGTATTTT.

This chain uses TRBV20-1 with TRBJ2-1; 11 bases are a match to TRBD1. The CDR3 covers 15 residues. Germline CDR1 is DFQATT and CDR2 is SNEGSKA (reference sequence). J gave up 9 bases and V 0 bases, and 7 bases lay outside the gene matches. Written as DNA, the CDR3 is TGCAGTGCTAGAGATCCTCGGACAGGGGGCAGTGAGCAGTTCTTC. Amino acids: CSARDPRTGGSEQFF.

The CDR3 DNA follows: TGTGCCAGTATCAAATACTTCCGGCCGAACACTGAAGCTTTCTTT. Encoded protein: CASIKYFRPNTEAFF. The rearrangement uses TRBV19 and TRBJ1-1; D unclear. The germline V and J ends were trimmed by 7 bases and 1 base, with 16 bases remaining between them. The CDR3 is 15 amino acids. CDR1 and CDR2 (germline): LNHDA, SQIVND (reference sequence).

This clonotype was detected ten times or more. V gene TRBV5-6 combines with J gene TRBJ2-1, with 7 nucleotides matching TRBD2. Unmatched junction bases numbered 5, after V lost 2 bases and J lost 0 bases. The CDR3 contains 16 residues. Germline V gives CDR1 SGHDT, CDR2 YYEEEE. DNA for the CDR3: TGTGCCAGCAGCTTCCTAGCGGAACCCTCCTACAATGAGCAGTTCTTC. As protein: CASSFLAEPSYNEQFF.